This T cell receptor beta chain was profiled in a study of quantifying T cell responses using KT2 cells. Study information: Reverse transcription used primers in the TCR alpha and beta constant regions.

Different KT2-to-PBMC ratios were created with a constant PBMC count. Findings and caveats of the study: The number of KT2 alpha and beta sequences was a linear function of input KT2 cells. KT2 sequence counts showed saturation when very many KT2 cells were spiked in. KT2 sequences were detected down to about one KT2 cell per 100,000 PBMC.

Each cDNA got a UMI-containing oligo ligated at its 3' end. An equimolar mix of RC1.1 and RC1.2 primed the beta chain across TRBC1 and TRBC2. MiXCR was run by TCRdb on the UMI-ligation and nested PCR reads, yielding one entry per CDR3 protein. The sample includes approximately 46,000 distinct CDR3 sequences, around a tenth seen only once; the top ten take more than 9%. The V end was cut by 0 bases, the J end by 5 bases, with 8 bases between. The CDR3 has 14 residues. Looked up from germline, CDR1 is ENHRY and CDR2 is SYGVKD. Details on this clonotype: Its matching antigen is unknown.

Sequencing was performed on PBMCs spiked with cells of the T cell clone KT2. The chain is built from TRBV10-3 and TRBJ1-5, with D uncertain. The TCR originated in a human donor. In DNA form, the CDR3 reads TGTGCCATCAGTGAGTCGCCAGGTGATCAGCCCCAGCATTTT. Translating gives CAISESPGDQPQHF.